One and the same sample provided the 21 T cell receptor beta chains below, sequenced in a study of shared clonotypes between healthy human individuals. Sequencing was performed with immunoSEQ multiplex PCR; in TCRdb, only in-frame clones are kept and a portion is missing. The sample includes roughly 2.5 million clones, around nine tenths of them seen just once. Source material: naive CD4+ T cells sorted from blood. Noted subset: CD45RA+ positively selected. The receptor source for this set is a man between 18 and 35 years old in good health.

This chain connects TRBV7-8 to TRBJ1-2; 8 nucleotides agree with TRBD1. J lost 6 bases, V lost 2 bases, and 5 bases had no gene match. CDR1 SGHVS and CDR2 FQNEAQ come from the germline V gene. This CDR3 is 14 amino acids long. In DNA, the CDR3 is TGTGCCAGCAGCTTACAGGGGGCGGGTGATGGCTACACCTTC. It yields the protein CASSLQGAGDGYTF.

This clone was found a few times. The chain employs TRBV30 and TRBJ1-1, with D possibly TRBD1 on 5 matching bases. The V end lost 2 bases, the J end lost 11 bases, and 18 bases lay between the germline ends. Germline CDR1 reads GTSNPN; CDR2 reads SVGIG (reference sequence). CDR3 length equals 13 residues. The CDR3 DNA reads as TGTGCCTGGAGTATTGACAGTACGATGAATGCTTTCTTT. It is translated as CAWSIDSTMNAFF.

This chain links TRBV10-1 with TRBJ2-1; TRBD1 matches at 9 bases. V shed 6 bases, J shed 9 bases, and the junction held 9 bases outside the gene matches. This CDR3 contains 14 residues. Germline CDR1 is WNHNN and CDR2 is SYGVQD (reference sequence). CDR3: CASSPRDRVGEQFF. DNA for the CDR3: TGCGCCAGCAGCCCGAGGGACAGGGTAGGTGAGCAGTTCTTC.

The V gene is TRBV5-6, the J gene TRBJ1-1, with D unclear. CDR3 length equals 14 residues. V lost 4 bases and J lost 6, with 16 bases in between. From germline, CDR1 is SGHDT and CDR2 YYEEEE. The CDR3 region is CASSLGMTAAEAFF. The CDR3 nucleotides are TGTGCCAGCAGCCTGGGAATGACCGCCGCTGAAGCTTTCTTT.

The rearrangement uses TRBV15 and TRBJ2-1, with 8 nucleotides matching TRBD2. Losses at the gene ends were 1 base for V and 7 bases for J; bases not matched to a gene: 3. Per the germline V gene, CDR1 is LNHNV and CDR2 is YYDKDF (reference sequence). The CDR3 spans 14 residues. CDR3 nucleotide sequence: TGTGCCACCAGCAGAGCGGGGGGGCGGAATGAGCAGTTCTTC. This sequence encodes CATSRAGGRNEQFF.

With respect to this clone: The sample carries other DNA sequences with the same CDR3. The rearrangement uses TRBV30 and TRBJ1-3, with a possible D match to TRBD1 (5 bases). Germline loops: CDR1 GTSNPN, CDR2 SVGIG (reference sequence). Between the trimmed V and J ends, which lost 3 bases and 7 bases, there was a span of 10 bases. This CDR3 is 12 amino acids long. CDR3 DNA: TGTGCCTGGAGCCCTGGGGGGAACACCATATATTTT. It codes for CAWSPGGNTIYF.

The chain uses TRBV7-6 and TRBJ2-2, with 9 bases lining up with TRBD1. The CDR3 has 14 amino acids. The junction had 5 bases not matched to a gene; V was cut back by 5 bases and J by 7 bases. Germline assignment: CDR1 SGHVS and CDR2 FNYEAQ. The CDR3 region has the DNA TGTGCCAGCAGCCGGGGACAGGGCATCGGGGAGCTGTTTTTT. Protein: CASSRGQGIGELFF.

The chain employs TRBV7-6 and TRBJ2-1; 10 positions match TRBD2. The CDR3 loop spans 17 amino acids. V shed 5 bases and J 0 bases; nucleotides not matched to a gene: 7. The V gene's germline CDR1 is SGHVS and CDR2 FNYEAQ. CDR3: CASSKGASGSSYNEQFF. CDR3 coding DNA: TGTGCCAGCAGCAAAGGGGCTAGCGGGAGCTCCTACAATGAGCAGTTCTTC.

The CDR3: CASSLEGSAKGTEAFF. Written as DNA, the CDR3 is TGTGCCAGCAGCTTAGAAGGGTCGGCCAAGGGCACTGAAGCTTTCTTT. The rearrangement joins TRBV11-2 to TRBJ1-1, with D unclear. The V gene's germline CDR1 is SGHAT and CDR2 FQNNGV. The CDR3 is 16 amino acids. Between the trimmed V and J ends, which lost 0 bases and 4 bases, there was a span of 15 bases. Using reference TRBV11-2 and TRBJ1-1 for the parts outside the CDR3, the full variable domain is EAGVAQSPRYKIIEKRQSVAFWCNPISGHATLYWYQQILGQGPKLLIQFQNNGVVDDSQLPKDRFSAERLKGVDSTLKIQPAKLEDSAVYLCASSLEGSAKGTEAFFGQGTRLTVV.

The V gene is TRBV5-1, the J gene TRBJ2-3, with D perhaps TRBD2 (7 bases). Germline CDR1 reads SGHRS; CDR2 reads YFSETQ. V lost 4 bases and J 2 bases, leaving 11 bases between the germline ends. The CDR3 consists of 14 residues. The CDR3 loop reads CASSEGGTTDTQYF. The CDR3 coding sequence is TGCGCCAGCAGCGAGGGGGGGACCACAGATACGCAGTATTTT.

In this sample, this clone turned up a few times. The genes are TRBV18 and TRBJ2-7, with D unclear. This CDR3 spans 14 amino acids. Germline-derived CDR1 and CDR2 are KGHSH and LQKENI. The V gene lost 0 bases and the J gene lost 2 bases, with 8 bases spanning the gap. DNA of the CDR3: TGTGCCAGCTCACCACCAGGGTTCCCCTACGAGCAGTACTTC. It encodes CASSPPGFPYEQYF.

This chain links TRBV7-9 with TRBJ2-5, with D tentatively TRBD2 (6 bases). The closer fit of TRBJ2-7 to the DNA end suggests the J call may be wrong. Germline assignment: CDR1 SEHNR and CDR2 FQNEAQ (reference sequence). The CDR3 contains 14 residues. This CDR3 is CASSATREEDEQYF. CDR3 coding DNA: TGTGCCAGCAGCGCAACCAGGGAGGAGGACGAGCAGTACTTC.

Written as DNA, the CDR3 is TGCGCCAGCAGCCAAGCGGCGGGGATGAACACTGAAGCTTTCTTT. Translating gives CASSQAAGMNTEAFF. This chain uses TRBV4-3 with TRBJ1-1; D not resolved. The germline CDR1 and CDR2 sequences are LGHNA and YSLEER. The CDR3 consists of 15 residues. Trimming removed 1 base from V and 0 bases from J, with 9 bases in between.

Details on this clone: Other DNA sequences in this specimen translate into the identical CDR3. V and J are TRBV6-1 and TRBJ2-3, with unresolved D. Germline V CDR1 and CDR2: MNHNS, SASEGT. Trimming left V 0 bases short and J 1 base short, with 5 bases between. The CDR3 runs 14 residues. In nucleotides, the CDR3 is TGTGCCAGCAGTGAAGCAGGAGGCACAGATACGCAGTATTTT. This codes for CASSEAGGTDTQYF.

The chain combines TRBV19 with TRBJ1-2; unclear D gene. Trimming left V 3 bases short and J 2 bases short, with 16 bases between. CDR3 length equals 16 residues. Germline V gene sequence: CDR1 LNHDA, CDR2 SQIVND (reference sequence). Written as DNA, the CDR3 is TGTGCCAGTAGTATTATTTCCAAATCGAACAACTATGGCTACACCTTC. Protein: CASSIISKSNNYGYTF.

Concerning this clone: The sample contains more than one DNA sequence encoding this CDR3. The V call is TRBV5-1, the J call TRBJ2-7, with TRBD2 identical over 8 bases. V shed 0 bases, J shed 7 bases, and the junction held 6 bases outside the gene matches. The CDR3 has 14 amino acids. CDR1 and CDR2 from the germline V gene are SGHRS and YFSETQ. The CDR3 region has the DNA TGCGCCAGCAGCTTGGCGGGAGGGCCGAGGGAGCAGTACTTC. Translated, it gives CASSLAGGPREQYF. The variable domain in full, with the rest retrieved from reference TRBV5-1 and TRBJ2-7, is KAGVTQTPRYLIKTRGQQVTLSCSPISGHRSVSWYQQTPGQGLQFLFEYFSETQRNKGNFPGRFSGRQFSNSRSEMNVSTLELGDSALYLCASSLAGGPREQYFGPGTRLTVT.

The CDR3 spells CASSAVGTANNEQFF. For the CDR3, the DNA is TGTGCCAGCAGCGCCGTCGGGACAGCCAACAATGAGCAGTTCTTC. This chain connects TRBV9 to TRBJ2-1, with 7 bases lining up with TRBD1. This CDR3 spans 15 amino acids. Germline CDR1 is SGDLS and CDR2 is YYNGEE. V was pared by 3 bases and J by 5 bases, with 8 bases of the junction left unmatched.

As regards this clone: This sample also contains other DNA sequences that code for the same CDR3. The V and J genes are TRBV18 and TRBJ2-7; 10 positions match TRBD2. CDR3 length: 14 residues. Germline CDR1 reads KGHSH; CDR2 reads LQKENI. J was trimmed by 4 bases and V by 5 bases; bases with no gene match: 5. CDR3 in amino acids: CASSTLAGSYEQYF. The CDR3 DNA reads TGTGCCAGCTCAACACTAGCGGGAAGTTACGAGCAGTACTTC.

The rearrangement joins TRBV7-9 to TRBJ2-7, with 11 bases identical to TRBD1. V lost 5 bases and J lost 3; bases outside the gene matches: 9. The length of the CDR3 is 16 residues. The germline gives CDR1 SEHNR, CDR2 FQNEAQ (reference sequence). The CDR3 nucleotides read TGTGCCAGCAGCAGGACGCCGGGACAGGGGGACTACGAGCAGTACTTC. Amino acid sequence: CASSRTPGQGDYEQYF. The whole variable domain, remainder taken from reference TRBV7-9 and TRBJ2-7, is DTGVSQNPRHKITKRGQNVTFRCDPISEHNRLYWYRQTLGQGPEFLTYFQNEAQLEKSRLLSDRFSAERPKGSFSTLEIQRTEQGDSAMYLCASSRTPGQGDYEQYFGPGTRLTVT.

This chain connects TRBV9 to TRBJ2-7; TRBD1 is a possible D gene (5 bases). V lost 3 bases, J lost 5 bases, and 18 bases lay in between. The CDR3 is 15 amino acids. Germline loops: CDR1 SGDLS, CDR2 YYNGEE. The CDR3 region has the DNA TGTGCCAGCAGCGCCCCCAGGGTACGAGAACACGAGCAGTACTTC. Protein sequence: CASSAPRVREHEQYF.

The gene calls are TRBV30 and TRBJ1-4; the D gene is possibly TRBD1 (6 bases). The V gene lost 1 base and the J gene lost 4 bases, with 10 bases spanning the gap. In germline, CDR1 is GTSNPN, CDR2 SVGIG (reference sequence). The CDR3 length is 14 residues. CDR3: CAWSADRLNEKLFF. DNA of the CDR3: TGTGCCTGGAGTGCCGACAGGCTTAATGAAAAACTGTTTTTT.